Below, one T cell receptor beta chain is given with its context. Authors' methods: Scientists estimated how many nucleated cells there were by amplifying reference gene primers. The method was immunoSEQ multiplex PCR; TCRdb's version includes in-frame clones alone and lacks a portion of them. V and J calls and clone size follow that table, whereas D and trimming were derived from the DNA. The sample consists of some 200,000 clones, 70% to 90% of them appearing once. This record comes from a study of blood T cell repertoires in COVID-19. Background on the study: Nucleic acid was either cDNA or gDNA, and it came from T cells, B-cell-depleted T cells, or PBMCs.

Germline-derived CDR1 and CDR2 are LGHNA and YNFKEQ. The V gene lost 3 bases and the J gene lost 6 bases, with 11 bases spanning the gap. The CDR3 is 13 amino acids. The chain has TRBV4-2 and TRBJ1-2; perhaps TRBD1 as D (5 bases). This sequence was found in a man aged 55 to 69 with active or convalescent COVID-19. The sequencing sample was made of peripheral blood. The DNA of the CDR3 is TGTGCCAGCAGCCATCGTAAGGGGAATGGCTACACCTTC. Its protein is CASSHRKGNGYTF.